This T cell receptor beta chain was sequenced in a study of blood T cell repertoires in COVID-19. Study-wide context: Nucleic acid was either cDNA or gDNA, and it came from T cells, B-cell-depleted T cells, or PBMCs.

The age range of participants was about 18 to 95 years, with residence in roughly 25 US areas. Cohorts were determined from participant-reported clinical history. With 2 bases removed from V and 6 bases from J, the gap between germline ends came to 19 bases. Germline V CDR1 and CDR2: SGHTA, FQGTGA. The CDR3 has 17 residues. Assay: immunoSEQ multiplex PCR; the TCRdb copy retains only in-frame clones and omits some. This table holds 330,000 or so clones, roughly 86% found once. The V and J genes are TRBV7-3 and TRBJ2-2; possibly TRBD2 for D (6 bases). The sequenced sample was PBMCs or T cells enriched from blood (not recorded which). The TCR was taken from a woman in her thirties who had been exposed to COVID-19. CDR3 residues: CASSLGVAAAGAGELFF. The CDR3 DNA sequence: TGTGCCAGCAGCTTAGGGGTAGCGGCAGCCGGCGCCGGGGAGCTGTTTTTT.